This is a list of T cell receptor beta chains from one sample in a study of beta chain features in type 1 diabetes. This table comes from immunoSEQ multiplex PCR, and its TCRdb copy is limited to in-frame clones, with some not included. The sample holds hundreds of thousands of clones, roughly 12% seen once. What was sequenced was naive CD4+ T cells from blood. These receptors were collected from a man between 18 and 29 years old in good health. Each CDR3 is given with its conserved first and last residue. Fields, in order: CDR3 protein, CDR3 DNA, D gene, J gene, V gene, clone size. D genes are given only for firm matches. Size is stated for part of the rows, as once, few or many counts, or as a class when the clone is expanded.

CASSIVAEGSEAFF | TGTGCCAGTAGTATAGTCGCCGAGGGTAGTGAAGCTTTCTTT | NA | TRBJ1-1 | TRBV19 | few
CASSYTPGQGGGYTF | TGTGCCAGCAGTTACACCCCGGGACAAGGCGGTGGCTACACCTTC | NA | TRBJ1-2 | TRBV6-5 | few
CASSSRTSGGTDTQYF | TGTGCCAGCAGCTCACGGACTAGCGGGGGTACAGATACGCAGTATTTT | TRBD2 | TRBJ2-3 | TRBV11-2 | NA
CASSYSGAVAEAFF | TGTGCCAGCAGTTACTCGGGGGCAGTGGCTGAAGCTTTCTTT | NA | TRBJ1-1 | TRBV6-5 | few
CASSWDSFNEQFF | TGTGCCAGCAGTTGGGACAGTTTCAATGAGCAGTTCTTC | TRBD1 | TRBJ2-1 | TRBV28 | NA
CASSLAPGQGSNQPQHF | TGTGCCAGCAGCTTAGCCCCCGGACAGGGATCGAATCAGCCCCAGCATTTT | TRBD1 | TRBJ1-5 | TRBV7-6 | few
CASSYSQGAGEQYF | TGTGCCAGCAGTTACTCGCAGGGGGCTGGCGAGCAGTACTTC | TRBD1 | TRBJ2-7 | TRBV6-5 | few
CASSFYHNRNEQFF | TGTGCCAGCAGCTTTTATCACAATCGCAATGAGCAGTTCTTC | NA | TRBJ2-1 | TRBV11-3 | NA
CASSYQGFDTEAFF | TGCGCCAGCAGCTACCAGGGGTTTGACACTGAAGCTTTCTTT | NA | TRBJ1-1 | TRBV5-1 | few
CASSRSTDTQYF | TGTGCCAGCAGCAGAAGCACAGATACGCAGTATTTT | NA | TRBJ2-3 | TRBV6-5 | few
CASSLRDRGKEKAKNIQYF | TGTGCCAGCAGTTTACGGGACAGGGGGAAAGAAAAGGCCAAAAACATTCAGTACTTC | TRBD1 | TRBJ2-4 | TRBV27 | few
CASSEGGGFREQYF | TGTGCCAGCAGTGAGGGAGGAGGGTTTCGGGAGCAGTACTTC | NA | TRBJ2-7 | TRBV25-1 | few
CASSSGQGAFPKFGEQYF | TGTGCCAGCAGCTCGGGACAGGGTGCGTTCCCAAAATTTGGCGAGCAGTACTTC | TRBD1 | TRBJ2-7 | TRBV7-9 | few
CASSWDRSGGSPLHF | TGTGCCAGCAGCTGGGACAGGAGTGGAGGTTCACCCCTCCACTTT | TRBD1 | TRBJ1-6 | TRBV5-6 | NA
CASSKTGQGSPHEQYF | TGTGCCAGCAGCAAAACGGGACAGGGAAGCCCCCACGAGCAGTACTTC | NA | TRBJ2-7 | TRBV21-1 | once
CASTPPGGRGSDTQYF | TGTGCCAGCACTCCCCCTGGGGGAAGGGGGTCAGATACGCAGTATTTT | NA | TRBJ2-3 | TRBV28 | NA
CSVERRNYGYTF | TGCAGCGTTGAAAGGAGGAACTATGGCTACACCTTC | NA | TRBJ1-2 | TRBV29-1 | NA
CAWSVGAGGLSEQYF | TGTGCCTGGAGTGTTGGGGCGGGAGGTCTCTCCGAGCAGTACTTC | TRBD2 | TRBJ2-7 | TRBV30 | few
CASREGTFYEQYF | TGTGCCAGCAGGGAAGGGACTTTCTACGAGCAGTACTTC | NA | TRBJ2-7 | TRBV2 | few
CASSQDGLAGPSTDTQYF | TGCGCCAGCAGCCAAGATGGACTAGCGGGGCCAAGCACAGATACGCAGTATTTT | TRBD2 | TRBJ2-3 | TRBV4-1 | few
CASSDLGRGNEKLFF | TGTGCCAGCAGTGATTTGGGCAGGGGTAATGAAAAACTGTTTTTT | NA | TRBJ1-4 | TRBV2 | few
CASSPQPTGAWSNQPQHF | TGTGCCAGCAGTCCCCAACCGACAGGGGCCTGGAGCAATCAGCCCCAGCATTTT | TRBD1 | TRBJ1-5 | TRBV28 | few
CSVEEGLWRENEQFF | TGCAGCGTTGAAGAGGGGCTATGGCGGGAGAATGAGCAGTTCTTC | TRBD2 | TRBJ2-1 | TRBV29-1 | NA
CASSHQTGGYIGELFF | TGCGCCAGCAGCCATCAGACAGGGGGGTACATCGGGGAGCTGTTTTTT | TRBD1 | TRBJ2-2 | TRBV4-3 | few
CAWSGGESSYNSPLHF | TGTGCCTGGAGTGGGGGGGAGAGCTCCTATAATTCACCCCTCCACTTT | NA | TRBJ1-6 | TRBV30 | NA
CASSLWGTGGTGELFF | TGTGCCAGCAGCCTTTGGGGGACAGGGGGTACCGGGGAGCTGTTTTTT | TRBD1 | TRBJ2-2 | TRBV5-4 | NA
CASSSTPGGETQYF | TGTGCCAGCAGTTCTACTCCGGGGGGCGAGACCCAGTACTTC | NA | TRBJ2-5 | TRBV6-6 | few
CASQGVRNNEQFF | TGTGCCTCCCAAGGGGTACGAAACAATGAGCAGTTCTTC | NA | TRBJ2-1 | TRBV30 | NA
CASSLYGEAFF | TGTGCCAGCAGTTTATACGGTGAAGCTTTCTTT | NA | TRBJ1-1 | TRBV28 | few
CASSLLAGGRETQYF | TGCGCCAGCAGCTTGTTAGCGGGGGGACGAGAGACCCAGTACTTC | TRBD2 | TRBJ2-5 | TRBV5-1 | NA
CASSSRGFPNYGYTF | TGTGCCAGCAGCTCCAGGGGGTTCCCTAACTATGGCTACACCTTC | TRBD1 | TRBJ1-2 | TRBV5-8 | NA
CASSVATGGGGNTEAFF | TGTGCCAGCAGCGTAGCTACAGGGGGGGGAGGGAACACTGAAGCTTTCTTT | TRBD1 | TRBJ1-1 | TRBV9 | NA
CSVGHGVHNEQFF | TGCAGCGTGGGACACGGAGTGCACAATGAGCAGTTCTTC | NA | TRBJ2-1 | TRBV29-1 | few
CASRDGQGAYEQYF | TGTGCCAGCAGGGACGGACAGGGGGCCTACGAGCAGTACTTC | TRBD1 | TRBJ2-7 | TRBV6-1 | NA
CASSKEGLSQGRYF | TGTGCCAGCAGCAAAGAAGGGCTATCGCAGGGTCGGTACTTC | NA | TRBJ2-7 | TRBV21-1 | NA
CASSALAGANEQFF | TGTGCCAGCAGTGCACTAGCGGGAGCGAATGAGCAGTTCTTC | TRBD2 | TRBJ2-1 | TRBV6-4 | few
CASSSSGSTDTQYF | TGCGCCAGCAGCTCTAGCGGGAGCACAGATACGCAGTATTTT | TRBD2 | TRBJ2-3 | TRBV5-1 | NA
CASSLLAGRGDEQYF | TGTGCCAGCAGCTTACTCGCAGGGCGGGGAGACGAGCAGTACTTC | NA | TRBJ2-7 | TRBV7-2 | NA
CASSVFLGLAGNEQFF | TGTGCCAGCAGTGTATTTTTGGGACTAGCTGGGAATGAGCAGTTCTTC | TRBD2 | TRBJ2-1 | TRBV2 | NA
CASSLGRVGGAYEQYF | TGTGCCAGCAGCTTAGGGAGGGTCGGGGGGGCCTACGAGCAGTACTTC | TRBD2 | TRBJ2-7 | TRBV7-8 | once
CATSRLDRTYNEQFF | TGTGCCACCAGCAGGCTGGACAGGACCTACAATGAGCAGTTCTTC | TRBD1 | TRBJ2-1 | TRBV15 | NA
CASSPGQNYEQYF | TGTGCCAGCAGTCCGGGACAGAACTACGAGCAGTACTTC | TRBD1 | TRBJ2-7 | TRBV7-9 | NA
CASSPLGGESYYGYTF | TGTGCCAGCTCACCGTTGGGCGGGGAGTCCTACTATGGCTACACCTTC | NA | TRBJ1-2 | TRBV18 | NA
CASSSVAGGRSTGELFF | TGTGCCAGCAGCTCAGTAGCGGGGGGTAGATCTACCGGGGAGCTGTTTTTT | TRBD2 | TRBJ2-2 | TRBV5-4 | NA
CASSQGNRGNTEAFF | TGTGCCAGCAGCCAAGGTAACAGGGGGAACACTGAAGCTTTCTTT | TRBD1 | TRBJ1-1 | TRBV14 | few
CAWSQGAAGANVLTF | TGTGCCTGGAGCCAGGGGGCGGCTGGGGCCAACGTCCTGACTTTC | TRBD1 | TRBJ2-6 | TRBV30 | NA
CASSPLAGTTQETQYF | TGTGCCAGCTCACCACTTGCCGGGACTACACAAGAGACCCAGTACTTC | TRBD2 | TRBJ2-5 | TRBV18 | few
CASRTSGSTDTQYF | TGTGCCAGCCGGACTAGCGGGAGCACAGATACGCAGTATTTT | TRBD2 | TRBJ2-3 | TRBV18 | NA
CASSPYHEQYF | TGTGCCAGCAGTCCCTACCACGAGCAGTACTTC | NA | TRBJ2-7 | TRBV28 | few
CASSPRGTYNEQFF | TGTGCCAGCTCACCACGGGGCACTTACAATGAGCAGTTCTTC | NA | TRBJ2-1 | TRBV18 | NA
CASRPLGTSGSYEQYF | TGCGCCAGCAGACCCCTTGGGACTAGCGGGAGTTACGAGCAGTACTTC | TRBD2 | TRBJ2-7 | TRBV5-1 | NA
CASSWWSDEQYF | TGTGCCAGCAGCTGGTGGTCGGACGAGCAGTACTTC | NA | TRBJ2-7 | TRBV5-6 | few
CASSRTGNQPQHF | TGCGCCAGCAGCCGAACAGGGAATCAGCCCCAGCATTTT | NA | TRBJ1-5 | TRBV4-1 | NA
CASSWGLPGQGQETQYF | TGTGCCAGCAGCTGGGGGTTACCGGGACAGGGACAAGAGACCCAGTACTTC | TRBD1 | TRBJ2-5 | TRBV7-2 | few
CASSRTTGTYEQYF | TGTGCCAGCAGCCGTACCACGGGTACCTACGAGCAGTACTTC | NA | TRBJ2-7 | TRBV7-8 | NA
CASSAKRDPGIGNTIYF | TGTGCCAGCAGCGCGAAAAGGGATCCGGGAATTGGAAACACCATATATTTT | NA | TRBJ1-3 | TRBV7-8 | NA
CAWRTGTDGYTF | TGTGCCTGGAGGACAGGGACCGATGGCTACACCTTC | TRBD1 | TRBJ1-2 | TRBV30 | few